This entry is about one TCR beta chain. This study enrolled people aged roughly 18 to 90 from approximately 24 US geographic areas. TCRdb keeps only in-frame clones here, not all; method: immunoSEQ multiplex PCR. The repertoire includes a few hundred thousand clones, 85% of them detected once, and about 2.7% sits in the top ten. The sample belongs to a study of blood T cell repertoires in COVID-19. Germline lookup yields CDR1 LNHDA and CDR2 SQIVND (reference sequence). The CDR3 consists of 12 residues. Trimming took 3 bases from V and 7 from J, leaving 7 bases between them. Sequenced material: PBMCs or T cells enriched from blood (not recorded which). This receptor was taken from a woman in her 50s who had recovered from COVID-19. The rearrangement links TRBV19 to TRBJ1-5; D is unresolved. CDR3 DNA: TGTGCCAGTAGTATCGGGATCCAGCCCCAGCATTTT. It translates to CASSIGIQPQHF.